These T cell receptor beta chains were read from a single sample in a study of blood T cell repertoires in COVID-19. Using immunoSEQ multiplex PCR, the repertoire was profiled, and TCRdb retains in-frame clones only, with some absent. The data show some 130,000 clones, around 86% seen once. Sequenced input: peripheral blood. These receptors all come from a woman in her fifties or sixties with active or convalescent COVID-19. Both conserved end residues are part of each CDR3. A D gene is named only where the DNA matches it firmly. Some rows mark clone size as missing; the rest say once, few, many or name a class of expanded clone.

size: .; J: TRBJ1-3; V: TRBV5-1; D: TRBD1; DNA: TGCGCCAGCAGCTTGGAGGGGACAGGGACCCGCATAGACACCATATATTTT; CDR3: CASSLEGTGTRIDTIYF
size: .; J: TRBJ1-5; V: TRBV27; D: .; DNA: TGTGCCAGCACCCCGACAGGTAGCAATCAGCCCCAGCATTTT; CDR3: CASTPTGSNQPQHF
size: .; J: TRBJ2-5; V: TRBV25-1; D: .; DNA: TGTGCCAGCAGTGACAGGGTTTTGGAGACCCAGTACTTC; CDR3: CASSDRVLETQYF
size: .; J: TRBJ2-1; V: TRBV3-1/TRBV3-2; D: TRBD2; DNA: TGTGCCAGCAGCCAGACTAGCGGGGGGCCCTACAATGAGCAGTTCTTC; CDR3: CASSQTSGGPYNEQFF
size: few; J: TRBJ1-2; V: TRBV19; D: TRBD1; DNA: TGTGCCAGTAGTATAGCCTACCCGGACAGGAACTATGGCTACACCTTC; CDR3: CASSIAYPDRNYGYTF
size: few; J: TRBJ2-1; V: TRBV24-1; D: TRBD2; DNA: TGTGCCACCAGTGATTCAGGACTAGCGGGAATAGACAATGAGCAGTTCTTC; CDR3: CATSDSGLAGIDNEQFF
size: .; J: TRBJ2-5; V: TRBV5-1; D: TRBD2; DNA: TGCGCCAGCAATATAGGCTGGACTAGCGGTAAAGAGACCCAGTACTTC; CDR3: CASNIGWTSGKETQYF
size: once; J: TRBJ2-7; V: TRBV5-5; D: .; DNA: TGTGCCAGCAGCTTGGCTAGGGGTGCGTGGTACGAGCAGTACTTC; CDR3: CASSLARGAWYEQYF
size: .; J: TRBJ1-1; V: TRBV5-6; D: .; DNA: TGTGCCAGCAGCTTGGGCGGCAGGGAATTCGCTGAAGCTTTCTTT; CDR3: CASSLGGREFAEAFF
size: .; J: TRBJ2-2; V: TRBV6-5; D: .; DNA: TGTGCCAGCAGTTTATCCAGAAACACCGGGGAACTGTTTTTT; CDR3: CASSLSRNTGELFF
size: .; J: TRBJ1-4; V: TRBV19; D: .; DNA: TGTGCCAGTAGCATCAATGAAAAACTGTTTTTT; CDR3: CASSINEKLFF
size: few; J: TRBJ2-2; V: TRBV7-2; D: .; DNA: TGTGCCAGCAGCCCCCCAGGGCTAGCCGGGGAGCTGTTTTTT; CDR3: CASSPPGLAGELFF
size: .; J: TRBJ2-3; V: TRBV9; D: .; DNA: TGTGCCAGCAGCCCCCGACAGACTCGCACAGATACGCAGTATTTT; CDR3: CASSPRQTRTDTQYF
size: once; J: TRBJ2-3; V: TRBV5-1; D: .; DNA: TGCGCCAGCAGCTTGGCGGGCGGGAAGCTCGATACGCAGTATTTT; CDR3: CASSLAGGKLDTQYF
size: .; J: TRBJ1-1; V: TRBV7-8; D: .; DNA: TGTGCCAGCAGCTTTTCCCTAGGGGGTTTTAATACTGAAGCTTTCTTT; CDR3: CASSFSLGGFNTEAFF
size: .; J: TRBJ1-1; V: TRBV3-1/TRBV3-2; D: .; DNA: TGTGCCAGCAGCCAAGCGACAGGAACTGAAGCTTTCTTT; CDR3: CASSQATGTEAFF
size: .; J: TRBJ1-2; V: TRBV6-5; D: TRBD1; DNA: TGTGCCAGCAGGGGACAGGGGTATGGCTACACCTTC; CDR3: CASRGQGYGYTF
size: .; J: TRBJ2-1; V: TRBV6-1; D: .; DNA: TGTGCCAGCAGTGAAGCGCGGTACAATGAGCAGTTCTTC; CDR3: CASSEARYNEQFF
size: few; J: TRBJ2-1; V: TRBV5-6; D: TRBD2; DNA: TGTGCCAGCAGCTCGGGACTAGCGGGCTTGGGGATCAATGAGCAGTTCTTC; CDR3: CASSSGLAGLGINEQFF
size: .; J: TRBJ1-3; V: TRBV19; D: .; DNA: TGTGCCAGTACTAACGGCTCTGGAAACACCATATATTTT; CDR3: CASTNGSGNTIYF
size: .; J: TRBJ1-1; V: TRBV19; D: .; DNA: TGTGCCAGTACCTTGCGGGAAGCGAACACTGAAGCTTTCTTT; CDR3: CASTLREANTEAFF
size: .; J: TRBJ2-7; V: TRBV5-1; D: TRBD2; DNA: TGCGCCAGCAGCTTGGAGGGACTAGTGCCCGACGAGCAGTACTTC; CDR3: CASSLEGLVPDEQYF
size: .; J: TRBJ1-1; V: TRBV29-1; D: .; DNA: TGCAGCGCCCGGGGGGGGGCTGAAGCTTTCTTT; CDR3: CSARGGAEAFF
size: .; J: TRBJ2-1; V: TRBV30; D: .; DNA: TGTGCCTGGAGAGCGGGTGGGTATGAGCAGTTCTTC; CDR3: CAWRAGGYEQFF
size: .; J: TRBJ1-5; V: TRBV6-5; D: .; DNA: TGTGCCAGCACTGGCGAGCGGGGCCAGCCCCAGCATTTT; CDR3: CASTGERGQPQHF
size: .; J: TRBJ2-5; V: TRBV10-3; D: TRBD1; DNA: TGTGCCATCAGGGGACAGGGGGCGGCGGAGACCCAGTACTTC; CDR3: CAIRGQGAAETQYF
size: few; J: TRBJ2-7; V: TRBV28; D: TRBD1; DNA: TGTGCCAGCAGTTTAATACGGGACAGCTACGAGCAGTACTTC; CDR3: CASSLIRDSYEQYF
size: .; J: TRBJ2-7; V: TRBV6-6; D: TRBD2; DNA: TGTGCCAGCACTTCCGGGACTATCTCTTACGAGCAGTACTTC; CDR3: CASTSGTISYEQYF
size: .; J: TRBJ1-2; V: TRBV5-4; D: TRBD1; DNA: TGTGCCAGCAGCTGGACAGGGTTTGGCTACACCTTC; CDR3: CASSWTGFGYTF
size: .; J: TRBJ2-1; V: TRBV19; D: .; DNA: TGTGCCAGTACTCTCAGGGAGCAGTTCTTC; CDR3: CASTLREQFF
size: once; J: TRBJ1-5; V: TRBV6-5; D: TRBD1; DNA: TGTGCCAGCTCCTCGGGACAGGTAGATCAGCCCCAGCATTTT; CDR3: CASSSGQVDQPQHF
size: .; J: TRBJ1-4; V: TRBV7-9; D: .; DNA: TGTGCCAGCAGCTCCCAGGAGGGTGGAAAACTGTTTTTT; CDR3: CASSSQEGGKLFF
size: .; J: TRBJ1-2; V: TRBV28; D: .; DNA: TGTGCCAGCACCTCAGCCAGGACAAATAAAATTAACTATGGCTACACCTTC; CDR3: CASTSARTNKINYGYTF
size: .; J: TRBJ2-7; V: TRBV7-2; D: .; DNA: TGTGCCAGCAGCTTAGTGGAGAGCTCCTACGAGCAGTACTTC; CDR3: CASSLVESSYEQYF
size: .; J: TRBJ2-3; V: TRBV5-5; D: .; DNA: TGTGCCAGCAGCCCGCAGTTCGGGGGGCGTGAAGATACGCAGTATTTT; CDR3: CASSPQFGGREDTQYF
size: .; J: TRBJ2-2; V: TRBV11-2; D: .; DNA: TGTGCCAGCAGCTCTCCGAGGGGGACCGGGGAGCTGTTTTTT; CDR3: CASSSPRGTGELFF
size: .; J: TRBJ1-1; V: TRBV28; D: .; DNA: TGTGCCAGCAGTTCCCCCGGGGGTCGAACTGAAGCTTTCTTT; CDR3: CASSSPGGRTEAFF
size: .; J: TRBJ2-3; V: TRBV3-1/TRBV3-2; D: .; DNA: TGTGCCAGCAGCCCCCCCGGGGAGAAAGAGTGGGGCACAGATACGCAGTATTTT; CDR3: CASSPPGEKEWGTDTQYF
size: .; J: TRBJ1-1; V: TRBV28; D: .; DNA: TGTGCCAGCAGTCTCCCGGAGGGCATGAACACTGAAGCTTTCTTT; CDR3: CASSLPEGMNTEAFF
size: .; J: TRBJ2-7; V: TRBV7-8; D: TRBD2; DNA: TGTGCCAGCAGCTTTGGGGTAGCGGGATCCTCCTACGAGCAGTACTTC; CDR3: CASSFGVAGSSYEQYF
size: .; J: TRBJ2-3; V: TRBV29-1; D: .; DNA: TGCAGCGTTGAAGACCTTAGAGACACAGATACGCAGTATTTT; CDR3: CSVEDLRDTDTQYF
size: few; J: TRBJ2-1; V: TRBV7-2; D: .; DNA: TGTGCCAGCAGCTTAGCCCCGTTCCAGCGGGTAAGGGACAATGAGCAGTTCTTC; CDR3: CASSLAPFQRVRDNEQFF
size: .; J: TRBJ1-1; V: TRBV6-4; D: TRBD1; DNA: TGTGCCAGCAGCCGCGACAGGGTGAACACTGAAGCTTTCTTT; CDR3: CASSRDRVNTEAFF
size: once; J: TRBJ1-1; V: TRBV18; D: .; DNA: TGTGCCAGCTCACAGGAGGAGGGGATGAACACTGAAGCTTTCTTT; CDR3: CASSQEEGMNTEAFF
size: once; J: TRBJ2-4; V: TRBV6-1; D: TRBD1; DNA: TGTGCCAGCAGTGAAAGGGGACAGTCGATTAAGCTAGCCAAAAACATTCAGTACTTC; CDR3: CASSERGQSIKLAKNIQYF
size: few; J: TRBJ1-1; V: TRBV7-8; D: TRBD1; DNA: TGTGCCAGCAGCTTAGCCGGGACAGGGCTGAACACTGAAGCTTTCTTT; CDR3: CASSLAGTGLNTEAFF
size: .; J: TRBJ2-5; V: TRBV29-1; D: TRBD1; DNA: TGCAGCGTCGGACAGGGGCTCGGTGAGACCCAGTACTTC; CDR3: CSVGQGLGETQYF
size: .; J: TRBJ1-5; V: TRBV9; D: .; DNA: TGTGCCAGCAGCGTAACAAGGGGCGGTCAGCCCCAGCATTTT; CDR3: CASSVTRGGQPQHF
size: .; J: TRBJ2-5; V: TRBV2; D: .; DNA: TGTGCCAGCAAAATAGAGTATACCCCTCAAGAGACCCAGTACTTC; CDR3: CASKIEYTPQETQYF
size: once; J: TRBJ2-1; V: TRBV28; D: TRBD2; DNA: TGTGCCAGCAGTTTATGGCGGGGGGTCTCCCACAATGAGCAGTTCTTC; CDR3: CASSLWRGVSHNEQFF
size: few; J: TRBJ1-1; V: TRBV5-1; D: .; DNA: TGCGCCAGCAGACCGGGTGGAGGGGAGAACACTGAAGCTTTCTTT; CDR3: CASRPGGGENTEAFF
size: .; J: TRBJ1-1; V: TRBV19; D: .; DNA: TGTGCCAGTAAGCCCCCGGGAGACACTGAAGCTTTCTTT; CDR3: CASKPPGDTEAFF
size: .; J: TRBJ2-7; V: TRBV6-2/TRBV6-3; D: .; DNA: TGTGCCAGCAGTTCAATTTCCGACAAGGCCTACGAGCAGTACTTC; CDR3: CASSSISDKAYEQYF
size: few; J: TRBJ2-3; V: TRBV19; D: TRBD1; DNA: TGTGCCAGTAGTATAGAGACAGGGGCTAGCACAGATACGCAGTATTTT; CDR3: CASSIETGASTDTQYF
size: .; J: TRBJ2-3; V: TRBV6-2/TRBV6-3; D: .; DNA: TGTGCCAGCAGTTACTCGAGTAAAGAAGATACGCAGTATTTT; CDR3: CASSYSSKEDTQYF
size: .; J: TRBJ1-3; V: TRBV12-3/TRBV12-4; D: .; DNA: TGTGCCAGCAGTTTAATGTCAGGGAACACCATATATTTT; CDR3: CASSLMSGNTIYF
size: .; J: TRBJ1-2; V: TRBV11-3; D: TRBD1; DNA: TGTGCCAGCAGCTTGACCCAAATATATTGGACAGGGGACGGCTACACCTTC; CDR3: CASSLTQIYWTGDGYTF
size: .; J: TRBJ2-5; V: TRBV24-1; D: .; DNA: TGTGCCACCAGTGAACTGACAGGCCCACAAGAGACCCAGTACTTC; CDR3: CATSELTGPQETQYF
size: .; J: TRBJ2-1; V: TRBV6-6; D: .; DNA: TGTGCCAGCAGCCATCGGGGGACAGACTCCTACAATGAGCAGTTCTTC; CDR3: CASSHRGTDSYNEQFF